This TCR beta chain is from a study of T cell changes during pregnancy in multiple sclerosis. Repertoires were generated with immunoSEQ multiplex PCR, while TCRdb's copy carries only in-frame clones and drops some. The sample has some 25,000 clones, more than 75% seen once. The receptor was isolated from a female donor in good health, enrolled as a control in a pregnancy study. Sample: CD4+ T cells from peripheral blood mononuclear cells, taken in the second trimester of pregnancy.

CDR3 protein: CASSNRASGQNEQFF. DNA of the CDR3: TGTGCCAGCAGCAATAGGGCTAGCGGGCAGAATGAGCAGTTCTTC. The V call is TRBV7-2, the J call TRBJ2-1; 8 positions match TRBD2. This CDR3 contains 15 residues. Per the germline V gene, CDR1 is SGHTA and CDR2 is FQGNSA. V gave up 5 bases and J gave up 7 bases; unmatched junction bases: 10. The variable domain in full, completed from reference TRBV7-2 and TRBJ2-1, reads GAGVSQSPSNKVTEKGKDVELRCDPISGHTALYWYRQSLGQGLEFLIYFQGNSAPDKSGLPSDRFSAERTGGSVSTLTIQRTQQEDSAVYLCASSNRASGQNEQFFGPGTRLTVL.